This T cell receptor beta chain derives from a study of cytomegalovirus exposure and HLA in healthy donors. Study overall: Genotyping showed approximately 81% of over 350 donors falling in the Caucasian-associated ancestry cluster.

This clone was seen a handful of times. Its specificity is unknown. Primers: 60 Vbeta forward and 13 Jbeta reverse. TCRdb's table, derived via immunoSEQ multiplex PCR, lists solely in-frame clones and lacks some. The sample lists some 140,000 clones; 76% were seen once. The study sampled nominally healthy donors, though unrecorded immune exposures were likely. General observations from the study: High specificity and sensitivity for cytomegalovirus status were reported for the classifier. A later analysis linked a missense variant in DCLRE1C to the trimming of TCR beta V and J genes.

The sample taken for sequencing was PBMCs. The receptor was isolated from a man aged 35-49 years in good health and CMV-seronegative.

The chain's CDR3 is CSADQATNTDTQYF. In nucleotides, the CDR3 is TGCAGCGCAGACCAGGCGACAAACACAGATACGCAGTATTTT. This sequence joins TRBV29-1 and TRBJ2-3, with D unclear. The CDR3 is 14 residues long. The V end lost 7 bases, the J end lost 2 bases, and 16 bases lay between the germline ends. Germline loops: CDR1 SQVTM, CDR2 ANQGSEA.